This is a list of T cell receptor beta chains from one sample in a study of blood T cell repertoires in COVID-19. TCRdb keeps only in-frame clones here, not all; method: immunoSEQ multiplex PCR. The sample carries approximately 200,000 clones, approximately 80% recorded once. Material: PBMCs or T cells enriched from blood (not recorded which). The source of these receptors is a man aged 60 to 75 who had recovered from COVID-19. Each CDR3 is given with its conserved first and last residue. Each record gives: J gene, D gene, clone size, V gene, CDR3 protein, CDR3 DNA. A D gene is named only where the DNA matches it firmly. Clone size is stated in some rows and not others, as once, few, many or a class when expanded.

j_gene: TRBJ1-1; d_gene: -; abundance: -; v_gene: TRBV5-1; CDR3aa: CASSLQPGQNTEAFF; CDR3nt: TGCGCCAGCAGCTTACAACCGGGACAGAACACTGAAGCTTTCTTT
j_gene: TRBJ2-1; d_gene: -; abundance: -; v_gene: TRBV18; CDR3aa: CASSPLGQNEQFF; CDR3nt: TGTGCCAGCTCACCCCTGGGACAAAATGAGCAGTTCTTC
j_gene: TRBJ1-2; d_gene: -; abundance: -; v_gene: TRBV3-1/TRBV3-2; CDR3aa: CASSQDRVGYGYTF; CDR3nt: TGTGCCAGCAGCCAAGACAGGGTGGGCTATGGCTACACCTTC
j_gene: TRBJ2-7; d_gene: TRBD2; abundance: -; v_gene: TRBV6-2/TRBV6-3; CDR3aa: CASSAFAGAYEQYF; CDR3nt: TGTGCCAGCAGTGCATTTGCGGGGGCCTACGAGCAGTACTTC
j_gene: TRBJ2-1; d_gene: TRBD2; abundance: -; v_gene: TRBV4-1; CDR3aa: CASSQGHSGGPSSYNEQFF; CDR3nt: TGCGCCAGCAGCCAAGGACATAGCGGGGGCCCCAGCTCCTACAATGAGCAGTTCTTC
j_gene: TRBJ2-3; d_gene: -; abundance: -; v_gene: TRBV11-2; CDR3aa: CASSLVPGQITDTQYF; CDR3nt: TGTGCCAGCAGCTTGGTTCCGGGACAAATCACAGATACGCAGTATTTT
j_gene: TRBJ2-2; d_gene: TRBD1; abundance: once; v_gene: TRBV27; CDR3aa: CASSSVPGQGARELFF; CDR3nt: TGTGCCAGCAGTTCCGTCCCGGGACAGGGAGCCCGGGAGCTGTTTTTT
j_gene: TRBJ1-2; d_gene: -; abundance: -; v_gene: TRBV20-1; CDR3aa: CSAGGPGYTF; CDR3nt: TGCAGTGCTGGCGGGCCTGGCTACACCTTC
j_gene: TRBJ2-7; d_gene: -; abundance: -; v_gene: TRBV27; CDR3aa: CASSPLTKSGSYEQYF; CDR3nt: TGTGCCAGCAGTCCCTTAACTAAGTCGGGCTCCTACGAGCAGTACTTC
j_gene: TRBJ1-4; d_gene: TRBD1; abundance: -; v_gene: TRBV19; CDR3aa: CASSKKRDRGPLVSEKLFF; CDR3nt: TGTGCCAGTAGTAAAAAACGGGACAGGGGCCCCCTGGTCTCTGAAAAACTGTTTTTT
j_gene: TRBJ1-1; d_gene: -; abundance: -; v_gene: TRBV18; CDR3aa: CASSPGLEVAGKAFF; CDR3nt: TGTGCCAGCTCACCAGGGTTAGAAGTCGCAGGGAAAGCTTTCTTT
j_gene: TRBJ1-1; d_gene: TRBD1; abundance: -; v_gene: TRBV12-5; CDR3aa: CASGPGTGGDEAFF; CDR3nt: TGTGCTAGTGGTCCCGGGACAGGGGGCGATGAAGCTTTCTTT
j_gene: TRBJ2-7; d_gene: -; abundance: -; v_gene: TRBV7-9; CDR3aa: CASSSYGWKDRPYEQYF; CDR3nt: TGTGCCAGCAGCTCATACGGATGGAAGGACAGACCCTACGAGCAGTACTTC
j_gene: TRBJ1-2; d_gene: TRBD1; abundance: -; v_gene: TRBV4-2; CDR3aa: CASSQDLTGGGYTF; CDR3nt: TGTGCCAGCAGCCAAGATTTGACAGGGGGTGGCTACACCTTC
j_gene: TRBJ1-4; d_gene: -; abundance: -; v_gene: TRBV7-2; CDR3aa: CASSRKAGGSSGKLFF; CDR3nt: TGTGCCAGCAGCCGGAAGGCGGGGGGTTCGTCAGGAAAACTGTTTTTT
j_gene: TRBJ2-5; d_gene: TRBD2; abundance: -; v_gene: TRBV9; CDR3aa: CASSAPRRGRYQETQYF; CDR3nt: TGTGCCAGCAGCGCCCCCAGGCGGGGGAGGTACCAAGAGACCCAGTACTTC
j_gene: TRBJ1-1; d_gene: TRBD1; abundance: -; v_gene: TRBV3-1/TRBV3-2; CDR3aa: CASSRGLDTEAFF; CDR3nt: TGTGCCAGCAGCAGGGGGCTGGACACTGAAGCTTTCTTT
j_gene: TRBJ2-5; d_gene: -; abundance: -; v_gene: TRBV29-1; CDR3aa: CSVESGKETQYF; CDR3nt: TGCAGCGTTGAGTCAGGGAAAGAGACCCAGTACTTC
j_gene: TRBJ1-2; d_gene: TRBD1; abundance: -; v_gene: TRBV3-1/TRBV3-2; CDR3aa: CASSPRTGQGGYTF; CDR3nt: TGTGCCAGCAGCCCTAGGACAGGGCAGGGTGGCTACACCTTC
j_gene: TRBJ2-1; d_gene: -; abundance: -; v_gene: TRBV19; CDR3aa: CASTKNAQINEQFF; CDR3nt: TGTGCCAGTACCAAAAACGCCCAGATCAATGAGCAGTTCTTC
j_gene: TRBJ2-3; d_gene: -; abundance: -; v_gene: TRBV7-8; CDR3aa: CASSLGGPGTDTQYF; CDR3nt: TGTGCCAGCAGCTTAGGGGGGCCGGGCACAGATACGCAGTATTTT
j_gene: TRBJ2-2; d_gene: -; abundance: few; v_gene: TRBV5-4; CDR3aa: CASSLNTGNTGELFF; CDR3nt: TGTGCCAGCAGCTTGAACACAGGGAACACCGGGGAGCTGTTTTTT
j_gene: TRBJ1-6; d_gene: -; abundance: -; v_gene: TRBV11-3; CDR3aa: CASSLSGNSPLHF; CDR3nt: TGTGCCAGCAGCTTATCCGGGAATTCACCCCTCCACTTT
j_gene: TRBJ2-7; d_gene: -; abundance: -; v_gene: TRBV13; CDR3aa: CASSLGGGATDEQYF; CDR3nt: TGTGCCAGCAGCTTAGGAGGAGGGGCGACGGACGAGCAGTACTTC
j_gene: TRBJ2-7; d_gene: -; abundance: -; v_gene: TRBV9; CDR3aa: CASSVGLDSYEQYF; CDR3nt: TGTGCCAGCAGCGTAGGTCTAGATTCCTACGAGCAGTACTTC
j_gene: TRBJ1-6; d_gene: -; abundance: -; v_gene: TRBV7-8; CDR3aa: CASSLSGGDDSPLHF; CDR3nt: TGTGCCAGCAGCTTATCGGGGGGCGACGATTCACCCCTCCACTTT
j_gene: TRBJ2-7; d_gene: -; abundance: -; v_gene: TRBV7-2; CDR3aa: CASSDWGAGLIDEQYF; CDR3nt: TGTGCCAGCAGCGATTGGGGCGCAGGGCTTATTGACGAGCAGTACTTC
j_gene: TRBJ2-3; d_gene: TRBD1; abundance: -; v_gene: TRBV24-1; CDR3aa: CATSDLTSQGGTDTQYF; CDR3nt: TGTGCCACCAGTGATCTTACGTCTCAGGGGGGCACAGATACGCAGTATTTT
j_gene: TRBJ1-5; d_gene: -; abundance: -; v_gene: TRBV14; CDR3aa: CASSQDGNQPQHF; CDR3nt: TGTGCCAGCAGCCAAGACGGCAATCAGCCCCAGCATTTT
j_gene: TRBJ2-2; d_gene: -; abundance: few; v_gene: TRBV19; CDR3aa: CASKGQLRTGELFF; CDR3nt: TGTGCCAGTAAGGGGCAGCTGCGCACCGGGGAGCTGTTTTTT
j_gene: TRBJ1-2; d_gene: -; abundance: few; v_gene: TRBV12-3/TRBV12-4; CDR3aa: CASRGEGGSYTF; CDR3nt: TGTGCCAGCAGGGGGGAGGGAGGTAGCTACACCTTC
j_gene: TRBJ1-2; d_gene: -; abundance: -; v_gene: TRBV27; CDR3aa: CASSPTGVAAWTF; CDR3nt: TGTGCCAGCAGTCCCACCGGGGTAGCTGCCTGGACCTTC
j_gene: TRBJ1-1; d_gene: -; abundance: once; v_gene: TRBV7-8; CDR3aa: CASSLAPDSEAFF; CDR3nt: TGTGCCAGCAGCTTAGCCCCGGACAGTGAAGCTTTCTTT
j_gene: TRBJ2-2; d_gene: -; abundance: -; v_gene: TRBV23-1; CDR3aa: CASSSLVGENTGELFF; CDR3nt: TGCGCCAGCAGTTCCTTGGTAGGGGAGAACACCGGGGAGCTGTTTTTT
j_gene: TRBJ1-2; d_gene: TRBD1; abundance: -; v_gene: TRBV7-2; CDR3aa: CASSYDRVSGYTF; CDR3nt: TGTGCCAGCAGCTACGACAGGGTGAGCGGCTACACCTTC
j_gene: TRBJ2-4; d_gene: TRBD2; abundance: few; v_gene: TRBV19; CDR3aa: CASSVFGGVQNIQYF; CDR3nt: TGTGCCAGTAGTGTCTTCGGGGGGGTTCAAAACATTCAGTACTTC
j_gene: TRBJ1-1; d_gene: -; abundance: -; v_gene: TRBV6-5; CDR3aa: CASSIQGPGTEAFF; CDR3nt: TGTGCCAGCAGTATACAGGGTCCGGGCACTGAAGCTTTCTTT
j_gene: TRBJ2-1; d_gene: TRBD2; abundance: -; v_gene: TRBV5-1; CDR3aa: CASSWTSGVYNEQFF; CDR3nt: TGCGCCAGCAGCTGGACTAGCGGGGTATACAATGAGCAGTTCTTC
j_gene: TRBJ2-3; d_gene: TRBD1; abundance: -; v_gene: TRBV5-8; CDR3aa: CASSFRRGITDTQYF; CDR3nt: TGTGCCAGCAGCTTCCGCAGGGGGATAACAGATACGCAGTATTTT
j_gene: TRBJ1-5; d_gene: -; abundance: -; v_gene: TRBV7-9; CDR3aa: CASSIQGSNQPQHF; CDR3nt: TGTGCCAGCAGCATACAGGGAAGCAATCAGCCCCAGCATTTT
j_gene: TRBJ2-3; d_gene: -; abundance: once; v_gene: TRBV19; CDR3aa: CASRRRGSSTDTQYF; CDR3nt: TGTGCCAGTAGGCGGCGGGGATCTAGCACAGATACGCAGTATTTT
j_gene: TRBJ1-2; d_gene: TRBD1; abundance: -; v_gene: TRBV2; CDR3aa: CASSSDRGGGYTF; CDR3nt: TGTGCCAGCAGTTCGGACAGGGGAGGTGGCTACACCTTC
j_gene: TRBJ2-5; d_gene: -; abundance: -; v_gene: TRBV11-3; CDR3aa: CASSPLAEETQYF; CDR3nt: TGTGCCAGCAGCCCCTTGGCAGAAGAGACCCAGTACTTC
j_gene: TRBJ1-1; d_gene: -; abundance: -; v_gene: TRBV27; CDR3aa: CASSHPRSAEAFF; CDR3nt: TGTGCCAGCAGTCACCCGAGGTCGGCTGAAGCTTTCTTT
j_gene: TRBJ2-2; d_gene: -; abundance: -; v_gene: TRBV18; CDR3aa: CASSLGLPEELFF; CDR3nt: TGTGCCAGCTCACTGGGCCTGCCTGAGGAGCTGTTTTTT
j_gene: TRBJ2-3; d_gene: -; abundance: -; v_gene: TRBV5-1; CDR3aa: CASSSGGRRTTDTQYF; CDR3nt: TGCGCCAGCAGCTCCGGGGGGCGGCGGACCACAGATACGCAGTATTTT
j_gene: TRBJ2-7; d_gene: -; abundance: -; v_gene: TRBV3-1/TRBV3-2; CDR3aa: CASSQGNVGAFPYEQYF; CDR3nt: TGTGCCAGCAGCCAAGGAAATGTGGGAGCCTTCCCCTACGAGCAGTACTTC
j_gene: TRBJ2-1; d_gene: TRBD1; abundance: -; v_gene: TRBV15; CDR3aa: CATSRAGQGRNEQFF; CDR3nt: TGTGCCACCAGCAGAGCTGGACAGGGTAGAAATGAGCAGTTCTTC
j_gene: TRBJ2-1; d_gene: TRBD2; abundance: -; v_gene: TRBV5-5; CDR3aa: CASTPSGTPYNEQFF; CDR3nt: TGTGCCAGCACCCCTAGCGGGACACCCTACAATGAGCAGTTCTTC
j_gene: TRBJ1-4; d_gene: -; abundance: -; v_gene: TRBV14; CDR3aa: CASSLETGRLQEKLFF; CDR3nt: TGTGCCAGCAGCCTGGAAACGGGGAGGCTTCAGGAAAAACTGTTTTTT
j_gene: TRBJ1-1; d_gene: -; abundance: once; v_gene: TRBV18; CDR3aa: CASSFDSLNTEAFF; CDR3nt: TGTGCCAGCTCATTTGACAGCTTGAACACTGAAGCTTTCTTT
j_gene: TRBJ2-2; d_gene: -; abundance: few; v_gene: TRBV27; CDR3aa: CASSFITGYTANTGELFF; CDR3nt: TGTGCCAGCAGTTTTATAACAGGGTATACGGCGAACACCGGGGAGCTGTTTTTT
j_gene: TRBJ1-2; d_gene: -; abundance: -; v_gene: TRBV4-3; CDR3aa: CASSQSQGYGYTF; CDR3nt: TGCGCCAGCAGCCAATCCCAGGGATATGGCTACACCTTC
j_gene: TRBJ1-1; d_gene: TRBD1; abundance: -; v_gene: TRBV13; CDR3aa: CASSWGQGNTEAFF; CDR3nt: TGTGCCAGCAGCTGGGGACAGGGGAACACTGAAGCTTTCTTT